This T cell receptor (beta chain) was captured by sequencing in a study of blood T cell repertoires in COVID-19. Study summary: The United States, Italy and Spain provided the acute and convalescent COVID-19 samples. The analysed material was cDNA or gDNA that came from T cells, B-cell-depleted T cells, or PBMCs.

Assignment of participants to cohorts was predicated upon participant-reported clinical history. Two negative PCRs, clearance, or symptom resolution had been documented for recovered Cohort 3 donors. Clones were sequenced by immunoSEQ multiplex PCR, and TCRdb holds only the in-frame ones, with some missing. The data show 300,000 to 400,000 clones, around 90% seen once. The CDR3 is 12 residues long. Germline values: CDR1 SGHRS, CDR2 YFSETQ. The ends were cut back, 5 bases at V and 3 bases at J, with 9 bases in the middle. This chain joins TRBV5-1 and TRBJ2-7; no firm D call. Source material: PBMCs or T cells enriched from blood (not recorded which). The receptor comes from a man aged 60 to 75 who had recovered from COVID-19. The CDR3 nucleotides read TGCGCCAGCAGTTCCCGAGACTACGAGCAGTACTTC. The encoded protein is CASSSRDYEQYF.